This paragraph reports one T cell receptor (beta chain). Its antigen is not known. These data come from a study of cytomegalovirus exposure and HLA in healthy donors. This PCR relied on a set of 60 Vbeta primers and 13 Jbeta primers. Assay used: immunoSEQ multiplex PCR; TCRdb lists only in-frame clones, some missing. The profile covers about 180,000 clones, with around 80% appearing a single time and 0.5% to 0.55% taken by the ten largest. The CDR3 is 16 amino acids. The germline V gene encodes CDR1 MGHDK and CDR2 SYGVNS. V gave up 8 bases and J gave up 7 bases, with 27 bases separating them. Notes on the study in general: Apparent HLA restriction characterized most CMV-associated TCR beta chains in a later analysis.

The receptor was isolated from a woman aged 45 to 65 in good health and CMV-seronegative. What was sequenced was PBMCs. The genes are TRBV25-1 and TRBJ2-7, with D possibly TRBD1 on 7 matching bases. Here the CDR3 DNA reads TGTGCCAGCTCTCATTGGCAGGGCAGGGGGGCGGAAGAGCAGTACTTC. Protein product: CASSHWQGRGAEEQYF.